What follows are 30 T cell receptor beta chains derived from one specimen sequenced in a study of T cell repertoires in cytomegalovirus infection. A single record per CDR3 protein comes from TCRdb applying MiXCR to the reads. This table has around 300,000 distinct CDR3 sequences, roughly a quarter appearing once. The sample consisted of PBMCs. The receptors were gathered from a human donor in good health (CMV status not recorded). Some clones in this sample may be carry-over from other donors' samples.

The rearrangement uses TRBV10-3 and TRBJ2-7; 7 nucleotides line up with TRBD1. Trimming cost V 6 bases and J 0 bases; bases outside gene matches: 8. Germline assignment: CDR1 ENHRY and CDR2 SYGVKD. This CDR3 contains 15 residues. The CDR3 region has the DNA TGTGCCATCAGCTCAGCGACAGGGAGCTCCTACGAGCAGTACTTC. Protein product: CAISSATGSSYEQYF.

This clonotype was detected once. V and J are TRBV20-1 and TRBJ2-5; tentative D call: TRBD1 (6 bases). CDR3 length: 13 amino acids. V shed 3 bases and J shed 3 bases, with 11 bases lying between them. Germline V gives CDR1 DFQATT, CDR2 SNEGSKA (reference sequence). This CDR3 is CSASGQRKETQYF. The CDR3 DNA is TGCAGTGCTAGTGGACAGCGAAAAGAGACCCAGTACTTC.

The chain combines TRBV29-1 with TRBJ1-4; D is possibly TRBD1 (5 bases). The CDR3 sequence is 14 residues long. V dropped 0 bases and J dropped 8 bases, with 13 bases sitting between them. Germline assignment: CDR1 SQVTM and CDR2 ANQGSEA. CDR3 sequence reads: CSVEDPEGAEKLFF. CDR3 DNA sequence: TGCAGCGTTGAAGATCCCGAAGGGGCCGAAAAACTGTTTTTT.

The CDR3: CASSYSGPGDTQYF. CDR3 in DNA: TGTGCCAGCAGTTATTCCGGGCCTGGGGATACGCAGTATTTT. The chain links TRBV6-5 to TRBJ2-3; D not certain. Trimming stripped 3 bases from V and 6 bases from J, with 13 bases between. The germline V gene encodes CDR1 MNHEY and CDR2 SVGAGI. CDR3 size: 14 residues.

This clonotype was seen at least ten times. The chain is built from TRBV7-6 and TRBJ1-5, with D uncertain. The germline V gene encodes CDR1 SGHVS and CDR2 FNYEAQ. This CDR3 is built from 14 residues. The V and J ends lost 1 base and 4 bases respectively, with 8 bases between them. The DNA of the CDR3 is TGTGCCAGCAGCTTAGGGATCGGGAATCAGCCCCAGCATTTT. It translates to CASSLGIGNQPQHF.

This clonotype was recorded many times. The rearrangement links TRBV12-3 or TRBV12-4 to TRBJ2-2, with 8 bases lining up with TRBD2. With V trimmed by 2 bases and J by 4 bases, 0 bases remained unmatched. The CDR3 spans 14 residues. CDR3 bases: TGTGCCAGCAGTTTAAGCGGGAGCACCGGGGAGCTGTTTTTT. Amino acids: CASSLSGSTGELFF.

A single count supports this clonotype. The V and J genes are TRBV2 and TRBJ2-2; D uncertain. The V and J ends lost 1 base and 6 bases respectively, with 6 bases between them. The germline V gene has CDR1 SNHLY and CDR2 FYNNEI. This CDR3 contains 13 residues. The CDR3 coding sequence is TGTGCCAGCAGTGAAGATCGGGCCGGGGAGCTGTTTTTT. Translating it yields CASSEDRAGELFF.

The chain combines TRBV20-1 with TRBJ2-5, with 9 bases matching TRBD2. Trimming removed 2 bases from V and 5 bases from J; junction bases left unmatched: 12. The germline gives CDR1 DFQATT, CDR2 SNEGSKA (reference sequence). This CDR3 is 16 amino acids long. The CDR3 coding sequence is TGCAGTGCTAGACCAAGGGGTAGCGGGAGTACGGAGACCCAGTACTTC. Protein: CSARPRGSGSTETQYF.

This clonotype was found a few times. The chain combines TRBV7-9 with TRBJ2-7, with D tentatively TRBD2 (5 bases). Trimming took off 5 bases at V and 3 bases at J, with 11 bases between the two ends. CDR1 is SEHNR, CDR2 FQNEAQ, per germline (reference sequence). The length of the CDR3 is 13 residues. The CDR3 region has the DNA TGTGCCAGCAGCCCCGGGGTTTACTACGAGCAGTACTTC. Translating gives CASSPGVYYEQYF. Variable domain in full (rest from reference TRBV7-9 and TRBJ2-7): DTGVSQNPRHKITKRGQNVTFRCDPISEHNRLYWYRQTLGQGPEFLTYFQNEAQLEKSRLLSDRFSAERPKGSFSTLEIQRTEQGDSAMYLCASSPGVYYEQYFGPGTRLTVT.

This clonotype showed up just once. This rearrangement joins TRBV15 to TRBJ1-2; unclear D gene. The germline CDR1 and CDR2 sequences are LNHNV and YYDKDF (reference sequence). The ends were cut back, 4 bases at V and 4 bases at J, with 13 bases in the middle. The CDR3 has 14 amino acids. The CDR3 spells CATSNIPSGYGYTF. The DNA of the CDR3 is TGTGCCACCAGCAACATCCCAAGCGGCTATGGCTACACCTTC.

This clonotype turned up a few times. This chain joins TRBV28 and TRBJ2-7; 8 nucleotides line up with TRBD1. With 4 bases clipped from V and 5 bases from J, the junction kept 10 bases outside the gene matches. The CDR3 has 15 residues. CDR1 is MDHEN and CDR2 is SYDVKM in the germline V gene. Here the CDR3 DNA reads TGTGCCAGCAGTTGGATGGACAGGGACGGCAACGAGCAGTACTTC. It is translated as CASSWMDRDGNEQYF. The whole variable domain, filled in from reference TRBV28 and TRBJ2-7, reads DVKVTQSSRYLVKRTGEKVFLECVQDMDHENMFWYRQDPGLGLRLIYFSYDVKMKEKGDIPEGYSVSREKKERFSLILESASTNQTSMYLCASSWMDRDGNEQYFGPGTRLTVT.

This clonotype was detected only a few times. Relative to the germline gene, one junction end is altered; a read error may explain this. V usage is TRBV7-6 and J usage is TRBJ2-1; TRBD1 aligns across 8 bases. The germline V gene has CDR1 SGHVS and CDR2 FNYEAQ. This CDR3 region has 15 residues. The DNA for the CDR3 is TGTGCTAGCAGCTTCGGACAGGGCCAGGGGTATGAGCAGTTCTTC. This codes for CASSFGQGQGYEQFF. Full variable domain (outside the CDR3, taken from reference TRBV7-6 and TRBJ2-1): GAGVSQSPRYKVTKRGQDVALRCDPISGHVSLYWYRQALGQGPEFLTYFNYEAQQDKSGLPNDRFSAERPEGSISTLTIQRTEQRDSAMYRCASSFGQGQGYEQFFGPGTRLTVL.

This chain links TRBV4-1 with TRBJ2-3, with D possibly matching TRBD2 (7 bases). Germline assignment: CDR1 MGHRA and CDR2 YSYEKL. This CDR3 contains 16 residues. V was clipped by 1 base and J by 0 bases, with 11 bases between them. In nucleotides, the CDR3 is TGCGCCAGCAGCCAAGGGGAGGGGGTGAGCACAGATACGCAGTATTTT. This gives the protein CASSQGEGVSTDTQYF.

CDR3 DNA sequence: TGCAGTGCTGTTAGCGGGGGGGCTAATGAGCAGTTCTTC. Amino acids: CSAVSGGANEQFF. The chain carries TRBV20-1 and TRBJ2-1; TRBD2 agrees at 11 bases. The CDR3 length is 13 residues. V dropped 5 bases and J dropped 7; count of bases not matched to a gene: 4. Per germline, CDR1 DFQATT and CDR2 SNEGSKA (reference sequence).

A few counts support this clonotype. The V and J genes are TRBV19 and TRBJ2-7; TRBD1 matches 7 bases. V trimming: 3 bases; J trimming: 2 bases; junction bases outside the gene matches: 10. The germline V gene encodes CDR1 LNHDA and CDR2 SQIVND (reference sequence). The CDR3 loop spans 16 amino acids. The CDR3 DNA sequence: TGTGCCAGTAGTATGCCTACCAGGGACAGCCCCTACGAGCAGTACTTC. It is translated as CASSMPTRDSPYEQYF.

With regard to this clonotype: A much larger clone is a single base away; this may be a read error. The rearrangement joins TRBV11-2 to TRBJ2-3; D is unclear. Germline CDR1 reads SGHAT; CDR2 reads FQNNGV. Deletions cut 3 bases from V and 4 bases from J, with 2 bases between. The CDR3 totals 11 residues. The CDR3 sequence: CASSFADTQYF. CDR3 nucleotide sequence: TGTGCCAGCAGCTTCGCAGATACGCAGTATTTT.

The CDR3 sequence: CASSQQGQPQHF. CDR3 DNA sequence: TGTGCCAGCAGCCAACAGGGTCAGCCCCAGCATTTT. The rearrangement joins TRBV7-9 to TRBJ1-5, with a tentative D call TRBD1 (6 bases). CDR3 size: 12 residues. The V and J ends lost 5 bases and 6 bases respectively, with 8 bases between them. Germline V gives CDR1 SEHNR, CDR2 FQNEAQ (reference sequence).

In this sample, this clonotype turned up many times. The chain combines TRBV14 with TRBJ2-6; D is unclear. The CDR3 is 17 amino acids. Trimming pared 0 bases from V and 5 bases from J, leaving 14 bases between. Germline CDR1 reads SGHDN; CDR2 reads FVKESK. CDR3 in amino acids: CASSQDRPGGRANVLTF. The CDR3 bases are TGTGCCAGCAGCCAAGATAGACCCGGTGGAAGGGCCAACGTCCTGACTTTC. Looking up the rest from reference TRBV14 and TRBJ2-6 gives the full variable domain: EAGVTQFPSHSVIEKGQTVTLRCDPISGHDNLYWYRRVMGKEIKFLLHFVKESKQDESGMPNNRFLAERTGGTYSTLKVQPAELEDSGVYFCASSQDRPGGRANVLTFGAGSRLTVL.

This clonotype has just a few counts. The CDR3 loop reads CASSLRPKGDTQYF. CDR3 nucleotides: TGTGCCAGCAGCTTAAGGCCCAAAGGAGATACGCAGTATTTT. The chain combines TRBV7-3 with TRBJ2-3; D ambiguous. V lost 1 base to trimming and J lost 5 bases, with 10 bases between them. The CDR3 sequence is 14 residues long. Germline values: CDR1 SGHTA, CDR2 FQGTGA. Based on the CDR3 plus reference TRBV7-3 and TRBJ2-3, the full variable domain is GAGVSQTPSNKVTEKGKYVELRCDPISGHTALYWYRQSLGQGPEFLIYFQGTGAADDSGLPNDRFFAVRPEGSVSTLKIQRTERGDSAVYLCASSLRPKGDTQYFGPGTRLTVL.

This clonotype was detected ten times or more. The chain links TRBV11-2 to TRBJ1-2, with a weak D call TRBD1 (6 bases). Trimming removed 2 bases from V and 2 bases from J, with 12 bases in between. This CDR3 is built from 15 residues. The germline gives CDR1 SGHAT, CDR2 FQNNGV. The CDR3 nucleotides read TGTGCCAGCAGCTTACTTGGGGACAAAAACTATGGCTACACCTTC. Translation gives CASSLLGDKNYGYTF.

This chain joins TRBV7-9 and TRBJ1-2; no definite D call. The germline gives CDR1 SEHNR, CDR2 FQNEAQ (reference sequence). Trimming removed 4 bases from V and 2 bases from J, with 11 bases in between. This CDR3 comprises 14 residues. This CDR3 reads CASSSSGVNYGYTF. In nucleotides, the CDR3 is TGTGCCAGCAGCTCCTCCGGGGTGAACTATGGCTACACCTTC.

This clonotype was observed at least ten times. V gene TRBV7-2 combines with J gene TRBJ1-3; D is perhaps TRBD1 (5 bases). The germline V gene has CDR1 SGHTA and CDR2 FQGNSA. Trimming cost V 5 bases and J 0 bases, with 11 bases left between them. This CDR3 has 15 residues. The CDR3 DNA is TGTGCCAGCAGCCCTGGGGCGACCTCTGGAAACACCATATATTTT. Translated, it gives CASSPGATSGNTIYF.

The chain carries TRBV5-4 and TRBJ2-5; TRBD2 agrees at 8 bases. The CDR3 length is 14 residues. The V and J ends lost 5 bases and 0 bases, in that order; junction bases with no gene match: 3. Germline V gene data show CDR1 as SGHNT and CDR2 as YYREEE (reference sequence). The CDR3 DNA follows: TGTGCCAGCAGTACACTAGCGGACCAAGAGACCCAGTACTTC. It codes for CASSTLADQETQYF.

In this sample, this clonotype turned up many times. The genes are TRBV7-9 and TRBJ2-5; 11 nucleotides match TRBD2. Germline loops: CDR1 SEHNR, CDR2 FQNEAQ (reference sequence). The CDR3 length is 18 residues. The ends lost 4 bases at V and 1 base at J; junction bases unmatched: 11. The CDR3 nucleotides are TGTGCCAGCAGCTCCCCCCCCACCGGGACTAGCGGCCAAGAGACCCAGTACTTC. Protein: CASSSPPTGTSGQETQYF. Supplemented by reference TRBV7-9 and TRBJ2-5, the full variable domain reads DTGVSQNPRHKITKRGQNVTFRCDPISEHNRLYWYRQTLGQGPEFLTYFQNEAQLEKSRLLSDRFSAERPKGSFSTLEIQRTEQGDSAMYLCASSSPPTGTSGQETQYFGPGTRLLVL.

This clonotype was detected only a few times. This chain connects TRBV7-6 to TRBJ2-4, with D perhaps matching TRBD1 or TRBD2 (5 bases each). Germline loops: CDR1 SGHVS, CDR2 FNYEAQ. The germline V and J ends were trimmed by 5 bases and 4 bases, with 12 bases remaining between them. The CDR3 is 14 residues long. The CDR3 spells CASSPGTDKNIQYF. CDR3 coding DNA: TGTGCCAGCAGCCCCGGGACGGATAAAAACATTCAGTACTTC. Full variable domain (rest looked up from reference TRBV7-6 and TRBJ2-4): GAGVSQSPRYKVTKRGQDVALRCDPISGHVSLYWYRQALGQGPEFLTYFNYEAQQDKSGLPNDRFSAERPEGSISTLTIQRTEQRDSAMYRCASSPGTDKNIQYFGAGTRLSVL.

This clonotype was detected only a few times. The chain carries TRBV2 and TRBJ2-7; TRBD1 agrees at 8 bases. V dropped 6 bases and J dropped 6; count of bases not matched to a gene: 4. The V gene's germline CDR1 is SNHLY and CDR2 FYNNEI. The CDR3 extends over 12 amino acids. The CDR3 is CASRGQGPEQYF. CDR3 nucleotides: TGTGCCAGCAGAGGACAGGGACCCGAGCAGTACTTC.

The chain joins TRBV28 to TRBJ2-7; TRBD1 agrees at 8 bases. Trimming at V came to 6 bases and at J to 6 bases, leaving 13 bases not matched to a gene. This CDR3 has 15 amino acids. Per germline, CDR1 MDHEN and CDR2 SYDVKM. CDR3 sequence (DNA): TGTGCCAGCAGGTCTTCCGGGACAGGCGCGCTCGAGCAGTACTTC. Translated, it gives CASRSSGTGALEQYF.

This clonotype has more than one count but fewer than ten. The chain carries TRBV4-1 and TRBJ2-5, with TRBD2 matching 11 bases. CDR3 length: 16 amino acids. Unmatched junction bases numbered 9, after V lost 4 bases and J lost 5 bases. Germline CDR1 MGHRA, CDR2 YSYEKL. The CDR3: CASSRTITSGSETQYF. As DNA, the CDR3 is TGCGCCAGCAGCCGGACGATTACTAGCGGGAGTGAGACCCAGTACTTC.

The chain uses TRBV20-1 and TRBJ2-6; TRBD1 might be the D (6 bases). The length of the CDR3 is 16 residues. CDR1 is DFQATT, CDR2 SNEGSKA, per germline (reference sequence). V was trimmed by 0 bases and J by 2 bases, leaving 11 bases between them. CDR3 nucleotides: TGCAGTGCTAGAGATCGTCGACAGGCTGGGGCCAACGTCCTGACTTTC. Its translation is CSARDRRQAGANVLTF.

V and J are TRBV6-1 and TRBJ2-3, with 10 bases lining up with TRBD2. The ends lost 4 bases at V and 0 bases at J; junction bases unmatched: 4. Germline V lookup: CDR1 MNHNS, CDR2 SASEGT. The CDR3 is 16 amino acids. Written as DNA, the CDR3 is TGTGCCAGCAGTGTCCAACTAGCGGGAAGCACAGATACGCAGTATTTT. Amino acid sequence: CASSVQLAGSTDTQYF.